This T cell receptor beta chain was identified in a study of T cell responses to AZD1222 COVID-19 vaccine. Points on this clone: As yet, its antigen is unknown.

The CDR3 has 15 residues. Looked up from germline, CDR1 is SEHNR and CDR2 is FQNEAQ (reference sequence). The V end lost 1 base, the J end lost 0 bases, and 6 bases lay between the germline ends. General observations from the study: Clonal diversity was possibly underestimated, and the donors were mostly white British, with more females. Breadth and depth of Spike-specific TCRs rose after two AZD1222 doses. The span of vaccine-associated CD4 TCRs extended across spike, with dominance at 160-218 and 743-854.

The data were produced by immunoSEQ multiplex PCR, yet TCRdb's version contains in-frame clones alone and is incomplete. Of some 84,000 clones in the sample, 87% were seen once. Pooling covered second doses at about 4 or about 12 weeks. The clonotype was recovered from an adult who received the AZD1222 COVID-19 vaccine. This rearrangement joins TRBV7-9 to TRBJ1-4; D remains unclear. Sequences were derived from peripheral blood, sampled 28 days after the second AZD1222 dose. The CDR3 DNA reads as TGTGCCAGCAGCTTAGGGGCTGCAACTAATGAAAAACTGTTTTTT. Residues: CASSLGAATNEKLFF.